This passage covers 24 T cell receptor beta chains from one sample sequenced in a study of blood T cell repertoires in COVID-19. Measured with immunoSEQ multiplex PCR; TCRdb has only the in-frame clones, and not every one. The sample lists about 49,000 clones; about 87% were seen once. Sequenced: peripheral blood. These TCRs come from a human donor in a cohort sampled during active COVID-19.

V and J are TRBV6-5 and TRBJ2-5, with D maybe TRBD2 (5 bases). Looked up from germline, CDR1 is MNHEY and CDR2 is SVGAGI. The V end was cut by 8 bases, the J end by 5 bases, with 15 bases between. The CDR3 has 13 amino acids. CDR3 amino acids: CASVLTREETQYF. The CDR3 region has the DNA TGTGCCAGCGTATTAACGAGGGAGGAGACCCAGTACTTC.

This clone was recorded once. The V gene is TRBV2, the J gene TRBJ1-5, with D tentatively TRBD1 (5 bases). The CDR3 runs to 14 residues. V gave up 5 bases and J gave up 5 bases, with 13 bases separating them. Germline CDR1 and CDR2: SNHLY and FYNNEI. The CDR3 region has the DNA TGTGCCAGCAGTCGACAGACAGTAGATCAGCCCCAGCATTTT. Translated: CASSRQTVDQPQHF.

J is TRBJ1-4 and V is TRBV29-1; maybe TRBD1 (6 bases). The ends were cut back, 6 bases at V and 4 bases at J, with 15 bases in the middle. Germline values: CDR1 SQVTM, CDR2 ANQGSEA. The CDR3 is 14 residues long. The CDR3 loop reads CSVHRDTDNEKLFF. The DNA for the CDR3 is TGCAGCGTCCACCGGGACACCGATAATGAAAAACTGTTTTTT.

This clone appeared once. DNA of the CDR3: TGTGCCAGCAGTGAATTGGGGGGGCGTGAAAAAAATGAGCAGTTCTTC. This translates into CASSELGGREKNEQFF. V and J are TRBV25-1 and TRBJ2-1; D is possibly TRBD2 (7 bases). With 1 base removed from V and 7 bases from J, the gap between germline ends came to 17 bases. The CDR3 covers 16 residues. Germline lookup yields CDR1 MGHDK and CDR2 SYGVNS.

CDR3 amino acids: CASSLRVPGTVERSGTTYNEQFF. CDR3 sequence (DNA): TGTGCCAGCAGCTTAAGGGTCCCTGGGACGGTGGAACGTAGCGGGACAACCTACAATGAGCAGTTCTTC. The chain joins TRBV7-3 to TRBJ2-1; 8 bases align to TRBD2. Germline V CDR1 and CDR2: SGHTA, FQGTGA. The CDR3 loop spans 23 amino acids. The J segment lost 2 bases and the V segment lost 1 base, leaving 25 bases of the junction unmatched.

This clone was found once. J is TRBJ2-7 and V is TRBV7-3; D is uncertain. V was shortened by 5 bases and J by 3 bases, with 14 bases between the two germline ends. CDR3 length: 14 amino acids. Germline assignment: CDR1 SGHTA and CDR2 FQGTGA. The CDR3, as DNA: TGTGCCAGCAGCGTCGGCGGCCCCCTCTACGAGCAGTACTTC. As protein: CASSVGGPLYEQYF.

This chain uses TRBV24-1 with TRBJ2-5; 9 positions agree with TRBD1. The CDR3 length is 15 residues. V was clipped by 4 bases and J by 7 bases; unmatched bases: 9. CDR1 is KGHDR, CDR2 SFDVKD, per germline. The CDR3 DNA follows: TGTGCCACCAGTGACCAATCCGGGACAGGGAGGACCCAGTACTTC. Its protein is CATSDQSGTGRTQYF.

The chain couples TRBV28 to TRBJ2-1; 10 positions agree with TRBD2. The CDR3 loop spans 14 amino acids. J lost 8 bases, V lost 6 bases, and 7 bases had no gene match. Germline V gene sequence: CDR1 MDHEN, CDR2 SYDVKM. The chain's CDR3 is CASRASGRVHEQFF. The CDR3 nucleotides read TGTGCCAGCAGGGCTAGCGGGAGAGTCCATGAGCAGTTCTTC.

This chain joins TRBV5-4 and TRBJ2-6; 11 positions match TRBD2. CDR3 size: 19 residues. Germline CDR1 reads SGHNT; CDR2 reads YYREEE (reference sequence). J was trimmed by 4 bases and V by 0 bases; bases with no gene match: 9. This CDR3 is CASSLGLAGGPSGANVLTF. The DNA for the CDR3 is TGTGCCAGCAGCTTGGGATTAGCGGGAGGGCCTTCCGGGGCCAACGTCCTGACTTTC.

The V and J genes are TRBV24-1 and TRBJ1-1; maybe TRBD1 (5 bases). From germline, CDR1 is KGHDR and CDR2 SFDVKD. The CDR3 sequence is 13 residues long. Trimming took off 9 bases at V and 7 bases at J, with 17 bases between the two ends. The CDR3 region is CATLAGTLIEAFF. DNA of the CDR3: TGTGCCACCTTGGCCGGGACTCTAATTGAAGCTTTCTTT.

The CDR3 protein is CASRWGAESNQPQHF. CDR3 nucleotide sequence: TGTGCCAGCAGATGGGGAGCGGAGAGCAATCAGCCCCAGCATTTT. This chain links TRBV6-5 with TRBJ1-5; D not certain. Trimming stripped 6 bases from V and 1 base from J, with 13 bases between. Germline assignment: CDR1 MNHEY and CDR2 SVGAGI. CDR3 length: 15 residues.

The V gene is TRBV4-1, the J gene TRBJ2-7; TRBD1 matches at 9 bases. The V segment lost 6 bases and the J segment 5 bases; nucleotides outside the gene matches: 8. There are 14 residues in the CDR3. Per germline, CDR1 MGHRA and CDR2 YSYEKL. The CDR3 DNA sequence: TGCGCCAGCAGAGGACCGGGACAGGGCGACGAGCAGTACTTC. It yields the protein CASRGPGQGDEQYF.

The chain employs TRBV6-2 or TRBV6-3 and TRBJ2-6; the match to TRBD1 covers 7 bases. Germline V gene data show CDR1 as MNHEY and CDR2 as SVGEGT. The CDR3 totals 15 residues. V gave up 6 bases and J gave up 4 bases; unmatched junction bases: 6. In DNA, the CDR3 is TGTGCCAGCAGCCCCACAGGGGAAGGGGCCAACGTCCTGACTTTC. It encodes CASSPTGEGANVLTF.

The gene calls are TRBV3-1 (or the pseudogene TRBV3-2) and TRBJ2-3; TRBD2 matches at 7 bases. CDR1 LGHDT and CDR2 YNNKEL come from the germline V gene (reference sequence). With V trimmed by 1 base and J by 4 bases, 8 bases remained unmatched. This CDR3 has 16 amino acids. CDR3 in amino acids: CASSQGGTTRADTQYF. CDR3 nucleotide sequence: TGTGCCAGCAGCCAAGGTGGGACTACGAGGGCAGATACGCAGTATTTT.

This clone has a handful of counts. The chain recombines TRBV6-6 with TRBJ2-1; a weak D match, TRBD2 (5 bases). V gave up 7 bases and J gave up 2 bases, with 9 bases separating them. In germline, CDR1 is MNHNY, CDR2 SVGAGI (reference sequence). The CDR3 loop spans 13 amino acids. CDR3 region: CASKALAYNEQFF. DNA for the CDR3: TGTGCCAGCAAAGCACTAGCCTACAATGAGCAGTTCTTC.

This chain uses TRBV29-1 with TRBJ2-5; the match to TRBD2 covers 7 bases. J gave up 4 bases and V 5 bases, and 1 base lay outside the gene matches. This CDR3 spans 11 amino acids. Looked up from germline, CDR1 is SQVTM and CDR2 is ANQGSEA. The CDR3 protein is CSVTGGETQYF. Here the CDR3 DNA reads TGCAGCGTTACGGGAGGAGAGACCCAGTACTTC.

The chain carries TRBV28 and TRBJ1-5, with a tentative D call TRBD1 (6 bases). V lost 5 bases and J lost 0, with 17 bases in between. The CDR3 is made up of 17 amino acids. Germline lookup yields CDR1 MDHEN and CDR2 SYDVKM. The CDR3 region is CASSPISGTNSNQPQHF. For the CDR3, the DNA is TGTGCCAGCAGTCCGATTTCCGGGACAAATAGCAATCAGCCCCAGCATTTT.

V and J are TRBV19 and TRBJ2-7; TRBD2 matches at 8 bases. V was pared by 3 bases and J by 4 bases, with 8 bases of the junction left unmatched. The CDR3 covers 15 residues. CDR1 and CDR2 (germline): LNHDA, SQIVND (reference sequence). The DNA for the CDR3 is TGTGCCAGTAGTATCGGGAGCGGGAGTAGGTACGAGCAGTACTTC. Residues: CASSIGSGSRYEQYF.

The chain employs TRBV27 and TRBJ2-1; the D is unclear. Trimming took 2 bases from V and 0 from J, leaving 5 bases between them. CDR1 is MNHEY, CDR2 SMNVEV, per germline (reference sequence). The CDR3 is made up of 14 amino acids. CDR3 nucleotide sequence: TGTGCCAGCAGTTTAGCGAGCTCCTACAATGAGCAGTTCTTC. Translation: CASSLASSYNEQFF.

The chain joins TRBV19 to TRBJ2-1; 8 nucleotides line up with TRBD2. The CDR3 is made up of 15 amino acids. Germline CDR1 LNHDA, CDR2 SQIVND (reference sequence). V lost 9 bases, J lost 4 bases, and 11 bases stayed unmatched. CDR3 region: CASGRSGGLYNEQFF. The CDR3, as DNA: TGTGCCAGCGGAAGGAGCGGGGGACTTTACAATGAGCAGTTCTTC.

The V gene is TRBV30, the J gene TRBJ1-1, with 9 bases fitting TRBD1. Germline lookup yields CDR1 GTSNPN and CDR2 SVGIG (reference sequence). CDR3 size: 17 residues. The V gene end was trimmed by 1 base and the J gene end by 0 bases; junction bases not matched to a gene: 9. The CDR3 DNA follows: TGTGCCTGGAGTGGTAACAGGGGGCTTGGGATGAACACTGAAGCTTTCTTT. Translated: CAWSGNRGLGMNTEAFF.

This clone occurred once. DNA for the CDR3: TGTGCCAGCGCCGGACAGGGGGGGACTAGCGGGAACAATGAGCAGTTCTTC. Its protein is CASAGQGGTSGNNEQFF. This rearrangement joins TRBV9 to TRBJ2-1; 13 bases agree with TRBD2. CDR1 and CDR2 (germline): SGDLS, YYNGEE. V was clipped by 7 bases and J by 5 bases; unmatched bases: 12. The CDR3 spans 17 residues.

The chain recombines TRBV11-2 with TRBJ2-5, with 12 positions matching TRBD2. Unmatched junction bases numbered 4, after V lost 1 base and J lost 7 bases. This CDR3 comprises 15 residues. Germline assignment: CDR1 SGHAT and CDR2 FQNNGV. The CDR3 DNA reads TGTGCCAGCAGCTTAGGGACTAGCGGGGCGGGGACCCAGTACTTC. This codes for CASSLGTSGAGTQYF.

This chain uses TRBV9 with TRBJ2-7, with 9 bases matching TRBD2. With 3 bases clipped from V and 3 bases from J, the junction kept 10 bases outside the gene matches. Germline V gives CDR1 SGDLS, CDR2 YYNGEE. The CDR3 loop spans 16 amino acids. In DNA form, the CDR3 reads TGTGCCAGCAGCGGAGGCACGGGACTAGCTGGCTACGAGCAGTACTTC. It is translated as CASSGGTGLAGYEQYF.